This T cell receptor beta chain was recovered during a study of beta chain features in type 1 diabetes. Notes on this clone: Its antigen is as yet unknown. Other DNA sequences in the sample encode the same CDR3.

The CDR3 covers 12 residues. The germline V gene encodes CDR1 SQVTM and CDR2 ANQGSEA. Deletions cut 4 bases from V and 1 base from J, with 6 bases between. Study-wide results and limits: These data did not resolve whether HLA type affects TCRB rearrangement. Diminished insertions and augmented deletions at VDJ junctions characterized type 1 diabetes patients. For cells with high TCR expression, cDNA sequencing could yield over-representation. Shortening that was moderate but significant affected the TCRB CDR3s of Type 1 diabetes patients in all four CD4+ subsets.

Expressed TCRB transcripts were sequenced because the isolated RNA had all been reverse transcribed beforehand. Generated by immunoSEQ multiplex PCR, the TCRdb table keeps only in-frame clones and is missing some. The table has around 280,000 clones, about 15% seen once. Each of the sorted populations had a purity greater than 95%. The sequencing sample was made of naive CD4+ T cells from blood. The clonotype originates from a man aged 18-30 years with type 1 diabetes. The chain carries TRBV29-1 and TRBJ2-3, with D possibly TRBD1 on 5 matching bases. The CDR3 DNA is TGCAGCGTTGGCAGGGGCACAGATACGCAGTATTTT. Translation: CSVGRGTDTQYF.